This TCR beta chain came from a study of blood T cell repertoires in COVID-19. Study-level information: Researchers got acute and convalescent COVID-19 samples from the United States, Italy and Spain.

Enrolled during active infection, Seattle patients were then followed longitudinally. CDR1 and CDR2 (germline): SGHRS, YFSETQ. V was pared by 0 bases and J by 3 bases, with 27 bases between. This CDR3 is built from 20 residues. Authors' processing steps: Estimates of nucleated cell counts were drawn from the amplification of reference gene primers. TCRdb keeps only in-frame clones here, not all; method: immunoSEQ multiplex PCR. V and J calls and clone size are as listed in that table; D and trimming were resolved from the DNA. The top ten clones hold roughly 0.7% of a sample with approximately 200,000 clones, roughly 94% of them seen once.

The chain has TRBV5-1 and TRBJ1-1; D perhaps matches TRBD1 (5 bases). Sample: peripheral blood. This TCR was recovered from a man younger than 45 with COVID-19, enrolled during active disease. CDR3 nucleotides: TGCGCCAGCAGCTTGGCGCTAGATAGGGGCGCCGCGATAGGTTACACTGAAGCTTTCTTT. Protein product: CASSLALDRGAAIGYTEAFF.